The clone carrying this TCR beta chain has only one observation. The sample originates from a study of blood T cell repertoires in COVID-19. About the research overall: Sources were T cells, B-cell-depleted T cells, or PBMCs; the material itself was cDNA or gDNA.

Measured with immunoSEQ multiplex PCR; TCRdb has only the in-frame clones, and not every one. The sample holds about 47,000 clones, approximately 80% seen once. This CDR3 has 14 amino acids. Losses at the gene ends were 4 bases for V and 7 bases for J; bases not matched to a gene: 7. In germline, CDR1 is MNHEY, CDR2 SMNVEV (reference sequence). The material sequenced was peripheral blood. This sequence originates from a woman in her sixties or seventies with acute or convalescent COVID-19. The V and J genes are TRBV27 and TRBJ1-2, with 9 bases identical to TRBD1. CDR3 sequence (DNA): TGTGCCAGCAGTTATGGGGGGACAGGGCTTGGCTACACCTTC. It translates to CASSYGGTGLGYTF.